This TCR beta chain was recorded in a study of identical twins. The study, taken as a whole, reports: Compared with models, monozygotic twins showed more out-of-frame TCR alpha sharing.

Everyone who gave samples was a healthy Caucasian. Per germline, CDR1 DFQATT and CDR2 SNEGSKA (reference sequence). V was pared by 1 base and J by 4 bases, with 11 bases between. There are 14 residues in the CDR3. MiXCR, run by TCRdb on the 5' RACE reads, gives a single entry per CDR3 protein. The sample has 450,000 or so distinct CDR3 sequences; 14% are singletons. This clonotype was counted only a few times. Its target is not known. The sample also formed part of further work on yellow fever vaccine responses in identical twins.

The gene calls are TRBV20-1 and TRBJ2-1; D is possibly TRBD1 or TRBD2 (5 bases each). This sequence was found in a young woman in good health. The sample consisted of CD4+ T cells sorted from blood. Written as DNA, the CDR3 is TGCAGTGCTAGAGTCCGGGGCGGTTACAATGAGCAGTTCTTC. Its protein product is CSARVRGGYNEQFF.